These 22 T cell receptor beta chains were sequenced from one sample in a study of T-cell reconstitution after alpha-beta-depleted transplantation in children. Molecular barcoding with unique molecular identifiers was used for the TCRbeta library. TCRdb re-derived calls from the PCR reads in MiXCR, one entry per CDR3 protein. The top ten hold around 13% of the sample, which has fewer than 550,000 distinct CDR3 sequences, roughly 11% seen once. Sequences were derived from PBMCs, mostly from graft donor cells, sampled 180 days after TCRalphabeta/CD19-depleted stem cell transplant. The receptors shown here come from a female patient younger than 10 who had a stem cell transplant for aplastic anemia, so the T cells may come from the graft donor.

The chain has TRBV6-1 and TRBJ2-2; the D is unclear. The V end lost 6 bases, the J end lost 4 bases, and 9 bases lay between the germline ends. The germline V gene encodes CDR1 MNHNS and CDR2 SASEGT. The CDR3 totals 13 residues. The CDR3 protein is CASSSPVTGELFF. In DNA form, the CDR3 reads TGTGCCAGCAGCTCCCCGGTCACCGGGGAGCTGTTTTTT.

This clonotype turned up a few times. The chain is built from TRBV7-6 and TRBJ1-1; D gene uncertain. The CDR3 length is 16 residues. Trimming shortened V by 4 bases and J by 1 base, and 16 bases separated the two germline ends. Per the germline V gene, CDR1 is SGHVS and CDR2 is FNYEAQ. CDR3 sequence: CASSSYRHRPNTEAFF. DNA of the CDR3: TGTGCCAGCAGCTCATACCGCCACCGACCGAACACTGAAGCTTTCTTT.

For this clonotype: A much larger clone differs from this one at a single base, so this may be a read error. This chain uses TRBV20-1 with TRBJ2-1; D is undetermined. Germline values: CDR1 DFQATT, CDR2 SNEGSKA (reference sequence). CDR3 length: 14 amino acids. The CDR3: CSAPEARRYNDQFF. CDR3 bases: TGCAGTGCCCCCGAAGCGAGGAGATACAATGACCAGTTCTTC.

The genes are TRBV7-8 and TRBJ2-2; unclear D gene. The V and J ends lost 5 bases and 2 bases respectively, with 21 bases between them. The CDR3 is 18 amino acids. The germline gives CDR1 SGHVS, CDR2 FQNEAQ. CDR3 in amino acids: CASSGPLRTTVNTGELFF. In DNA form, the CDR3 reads TGTGCCAGCAGCGGGCCCTTGCGAACCACAGTAAACACCGGGGAGCTGTTTTTT.

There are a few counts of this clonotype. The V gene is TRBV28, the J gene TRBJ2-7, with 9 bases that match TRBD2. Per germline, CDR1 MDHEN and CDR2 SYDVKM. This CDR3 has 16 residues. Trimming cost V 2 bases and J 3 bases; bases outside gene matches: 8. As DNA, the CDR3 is TGTGCCAGCAGTTTAGCGGGTAGCGGGAGTTTCTACGAGCAGTACTTC. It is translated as CASSLAGSGSFYEQYF. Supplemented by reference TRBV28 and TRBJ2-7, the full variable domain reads DVKVTQSSRYLVKRTGEKVFLECVQDMDHENMFWYRQDPGLGLRLIYFSYDVKMKEKGDIPEGYSVSREKKERFSLILESASTNQTSMYLCASSLAGSGSFYEQYFGPGTRLTVT.

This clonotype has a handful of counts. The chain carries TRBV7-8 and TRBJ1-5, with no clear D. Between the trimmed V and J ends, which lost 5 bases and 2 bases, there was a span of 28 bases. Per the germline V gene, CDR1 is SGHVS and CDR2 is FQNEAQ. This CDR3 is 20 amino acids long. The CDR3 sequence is CASSLLYRPRGGVGNQPQHF. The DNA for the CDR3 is TGTGCCAGCAGCCTACTTTATCGGCCTCGGGGTGGGGTGGGCAATCAGCCCCAGCATTTT.

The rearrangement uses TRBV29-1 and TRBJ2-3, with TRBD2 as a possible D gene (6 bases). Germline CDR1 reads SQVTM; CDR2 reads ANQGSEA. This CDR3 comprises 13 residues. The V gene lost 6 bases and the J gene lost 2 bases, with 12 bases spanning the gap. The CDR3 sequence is CSVARGNTDTQYF. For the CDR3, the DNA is TGCAGCGTGGCGCGGGGTAACACAGATACGCAGTATTTT.

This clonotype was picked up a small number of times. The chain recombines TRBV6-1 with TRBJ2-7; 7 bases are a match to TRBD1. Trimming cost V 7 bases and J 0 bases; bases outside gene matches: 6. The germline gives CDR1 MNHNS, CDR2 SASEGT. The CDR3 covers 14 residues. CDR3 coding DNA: TGTGCCAGCATCGACAGGGATGCCTCCTACGAGCAGTACTTC. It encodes CASIDRDASYEQYF.

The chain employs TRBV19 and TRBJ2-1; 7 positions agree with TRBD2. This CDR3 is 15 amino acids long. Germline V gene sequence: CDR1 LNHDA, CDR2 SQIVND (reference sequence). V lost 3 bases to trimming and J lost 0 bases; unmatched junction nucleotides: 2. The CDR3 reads CASSMGLRSYNEQFF. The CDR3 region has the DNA TGTGCCAGTAGTATGGGACTACGCTCCTACAATGAGCAGTTCTTC. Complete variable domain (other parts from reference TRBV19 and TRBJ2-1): DGGITQSPKYLFRKEGQNVTLSCEQNLNHDAMYWYRQDPGQGLRLIYYSQIVNDFQKGDIAEGYSVSREKKESFPLTVTSAQKNPTAFYLCASSMGLRSYNEQFFGPGTRLTVL.

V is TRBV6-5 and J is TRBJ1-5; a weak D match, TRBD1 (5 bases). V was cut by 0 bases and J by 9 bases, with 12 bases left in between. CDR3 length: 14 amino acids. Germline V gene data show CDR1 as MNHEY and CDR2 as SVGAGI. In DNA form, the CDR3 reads TGTGCCAGCAGTTACTCAGGGGCCTCGGGGCCCCAGCATTTT. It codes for CASSYSGASGPQHF.

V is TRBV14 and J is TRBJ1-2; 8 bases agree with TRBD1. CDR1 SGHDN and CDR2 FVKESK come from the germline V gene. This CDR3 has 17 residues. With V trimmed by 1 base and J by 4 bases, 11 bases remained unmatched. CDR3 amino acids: CASSQADLLTGVYGYTF. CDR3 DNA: TGTGCCAGCAGCCAAGCGGATTTGTTGACAGGGGTCTATGGCTACACCTTC.

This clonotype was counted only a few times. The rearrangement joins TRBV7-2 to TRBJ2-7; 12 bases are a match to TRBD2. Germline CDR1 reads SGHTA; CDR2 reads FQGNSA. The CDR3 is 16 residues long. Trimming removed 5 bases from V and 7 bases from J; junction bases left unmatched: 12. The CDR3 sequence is CASSRTRLAGVREQYF. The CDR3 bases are TGTGCCAGCAGCAGGACCAGACTAGCGGGAGTAAGGGAGCAGTACTTC.

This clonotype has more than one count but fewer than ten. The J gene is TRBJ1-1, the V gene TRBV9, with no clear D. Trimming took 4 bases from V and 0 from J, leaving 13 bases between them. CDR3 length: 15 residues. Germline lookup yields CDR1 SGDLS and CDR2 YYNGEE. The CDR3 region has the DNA TGTGCCAGCAGCTCTTGGACCGATTTGAACACTGAAGCTTTCTTT. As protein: CASSSWTDLNTEAFF.

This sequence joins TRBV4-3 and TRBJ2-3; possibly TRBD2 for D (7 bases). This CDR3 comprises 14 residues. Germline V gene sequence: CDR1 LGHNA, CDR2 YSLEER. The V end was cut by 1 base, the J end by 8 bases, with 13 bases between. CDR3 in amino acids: CASSQGGRGATQYF. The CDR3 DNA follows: TGCGCCAGCAGCCAAGGGGGACGGGGGGCTACGCAGTATTTT.

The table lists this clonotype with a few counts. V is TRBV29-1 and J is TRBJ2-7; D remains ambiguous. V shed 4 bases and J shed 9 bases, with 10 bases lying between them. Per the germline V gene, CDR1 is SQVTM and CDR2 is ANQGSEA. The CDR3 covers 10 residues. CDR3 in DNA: TGCAGCGTTGTAGACGGCGGGCAGTACTTC. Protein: CSVVDGGQYF.

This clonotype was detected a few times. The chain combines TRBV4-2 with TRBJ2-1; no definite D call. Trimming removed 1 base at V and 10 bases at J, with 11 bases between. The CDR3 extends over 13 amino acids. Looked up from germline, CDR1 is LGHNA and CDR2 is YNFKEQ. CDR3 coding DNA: TGTGCCAGCAGCCAAGCGCCTGTCGAAGAGCAGTTCTTC. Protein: CASSQAPVEEQFF.

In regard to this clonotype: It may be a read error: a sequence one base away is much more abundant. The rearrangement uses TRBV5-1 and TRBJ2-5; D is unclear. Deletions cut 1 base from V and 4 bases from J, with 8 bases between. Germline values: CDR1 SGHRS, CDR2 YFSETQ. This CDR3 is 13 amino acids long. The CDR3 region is CASSLRRAETQYF. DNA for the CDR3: TGCGCCAGCAGCTTGCGAAGGGCAGAGACCCAGTACTTC.

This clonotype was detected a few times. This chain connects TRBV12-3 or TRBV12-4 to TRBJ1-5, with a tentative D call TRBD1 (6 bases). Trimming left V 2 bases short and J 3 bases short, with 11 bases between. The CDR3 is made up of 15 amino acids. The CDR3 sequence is CASSLRSGDNQPQHF. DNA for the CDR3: TGTGCCAGCAGTTTACGGTCAGGGGACAATCAGCCCCAGCATTTT.

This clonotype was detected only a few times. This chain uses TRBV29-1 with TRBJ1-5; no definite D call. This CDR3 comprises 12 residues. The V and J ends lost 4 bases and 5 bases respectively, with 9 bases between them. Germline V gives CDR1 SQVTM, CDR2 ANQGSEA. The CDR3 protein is CSVGPKDQPQHF. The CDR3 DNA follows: TGCAGCGTTGGCCCAAAAGATCAGCCCCAGCATTTT.

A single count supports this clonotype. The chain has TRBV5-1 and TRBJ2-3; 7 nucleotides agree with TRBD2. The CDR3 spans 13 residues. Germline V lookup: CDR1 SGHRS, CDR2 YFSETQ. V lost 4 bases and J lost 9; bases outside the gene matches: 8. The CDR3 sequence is CASSPRGSGTQYF. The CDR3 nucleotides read TGCGCCAGCAGCCCGCGGGGGAGCGGCACGCAGTATTTT. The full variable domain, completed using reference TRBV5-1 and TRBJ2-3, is KAGVTQTPRYLIKTRGQQVTLSCSPISGHRSVSWYQQTPGQGLQFLFEYFSETQRNKGNFPGRFSGRQFSNSRSEMNVSTLELGDSALYLCASSPRGSGTQYFGPGTRLTVL.

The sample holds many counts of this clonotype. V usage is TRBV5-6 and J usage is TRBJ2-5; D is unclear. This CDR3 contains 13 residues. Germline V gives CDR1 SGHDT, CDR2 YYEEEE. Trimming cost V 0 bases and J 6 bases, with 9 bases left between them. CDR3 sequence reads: CASSLAGRKTQYF. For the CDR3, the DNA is TGTGCCAGCAGCTTGGCCGGCAGAAAGACCCAGTACTTC.

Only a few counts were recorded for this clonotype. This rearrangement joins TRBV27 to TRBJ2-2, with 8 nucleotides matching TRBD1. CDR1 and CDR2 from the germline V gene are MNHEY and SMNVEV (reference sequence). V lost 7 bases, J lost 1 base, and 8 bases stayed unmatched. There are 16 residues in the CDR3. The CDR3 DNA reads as TGTGCCAGCACATTGTTAGGACAGGGGAACACCGGGGAGCTGTTTTTT. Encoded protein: CASTLLGQGNTGELFF.